Included here is one T cell receptor (beta chain) sequence, with context. Its cognate antigen is unknown. This specimen comes from a study of cytomegalovirus exposure and HLA in healthy donors. Primers included in the PCR were 60 Vbeta and 13 Jbeta primers. How the authors handled the data: Among the unique TCR beta chains that a later analysis counted, roughly 80 million in all, about 10 million were shared. The table came from immunoSEQ multiplex PCR; TCRdb's copy has only in-frame clones and leaves some out. For V, J and clone size, that table is used; D and trimming come from the DNA. The sample has about 240,000 clones, over 70% seen once. Germline CDR1 is LNHDA and CDR2 is SQIVND (reference sequence). The J segment lost 0 bases and the V segment lost 5 bases, leaving 5 bases of the junction unmatched. The CDR3 contains 16 residues. Regarding the study as a whole: In a later analysis, donors in an Asian-associated ancestry cluster reportedly had fewer N-insertions in productive TCRs than the cohort mean.

The origin of this receptor is a woman aged 60-75 years in good health and CMV-seropositive. The chain joins TRBV19 to TRBJ2-3, with 10 bases matching TRBD2. Sequencing input: PBMCs. CDR3 coding DNA: TGTGCCAGTAGTCTAAAGACTAGCGGGAGCACAGATACGCAGTATTTT. Residues: CASSLKTSGSTDTQYF.